This T cell receptor (beta chain) was documented in a study of T cell responses to AZD1222 COVID-19 vaccine. Notes on the study in general: Regions 160-218 and 743-854 held dominance among vaccine-associated CD4 TCRs, which spanned spike. Reportedly, close to half of spike-specific TCRs are directed against unmutated variant regions. The donors showed a predominance of white British ancestry and of females, with possible underestimation of clonal diversity.

Concerning this clone itself: The antigen remains unidentified.

The table came from immunoSEQ multiplex PCR; TCRdb's copy has only in-frame clones and leaves some out. The sample holds more than 150,000 clones, 85% to 90% seen once. V dropped 2 bases and J dropped 2 bases, with 13 bases sitting between them. CDR1 is MNHEY, CDR2 SMNVEV, per germline (reference sequence). The CDR3 totals 16 residues. The source material was peripheral blood, sampled on day 0 of AZD1222 vaccination. The receptor comes from an adult in good health. The J gene is TRBJ2-1, the V gene TRBV27, with TRBD2 as a possible D gene (6 bases). CDR3 amino acids: CASSLRAGSTYNEQFF. The CDR3 bases are TGTGCCAGCAGTTTAAGGGCGGGAAGTACCTACAATGAGCAGTTCTTC.